One and the same sample provided the 27 T cell receptor beta chains below, sequenced in a study of blood T cell repertoires in COVID-19. Using immunoSEQ multiplex PCR, the repertoire was profiled, and TCRdb retains in-frame clones only, with some absent. The sample shows more than 200,000 clones, over 80% of them seen only once. Material for sequencing was peripheral blood. These receptors were obtained from a woman between 65 and 79 years old with active or convalescent COVID-19.

This chain joins TRBV18 and TRBJ1-2; a weak D match, TRBD1 (5 bases). CDR3 length: 15 residues. Trimming stripped 6 bases from V and 3 bases from J, with 17 bases between. The germline gives CDR1 KGHSH, CDR2 LQKENI. The CDR3 DNA is TGTGCCAGCTCCCCATCTACACAGGATTACTATGGCTACACCTTC. Translation: CASSPSTQDYYGYTF.

The V call is TRBV21-1, the J call TRBJ2-5; the DNA was not compared with TRBD1, the D call given in the table. TRBV21-1 is a recognized pseudogene. This CDR3 spans 11 amino acids. The chain's CDR3 is CARRQLETQYF. CDR3 nucleotide sequence: TGTGCCAGGAGACAGTTGGAGACCCAGTACTTC.

The chain couples TRBV10-3 to TRBJ2-4, with 10 bases that match TRBD1. The CDR3 runs 17 residues. V lost 3 bases to trimming and J lost 6 bases; unmatched junction nucleotides: 11. CDR1 and CDR2 from the germline V gene are ENHRY and SYGVKD. The CDR3 DNA reads TGTGCCATCAGTGAATCTGAAGGCCGGGACAGGGGAAACATTCAGTACTTC. This translates into CAISESEGRDRGNIQYF.

The V gene is TRBV28, the J gene TRBJ2-2, with 9 bases identical to TRBD2. The CDR3 consists of 18 residues. The V segment lost 6 bases and the J segment 4 bases; nucleotides outside the gene matches: 15. Germline V CDR1 and CDR2: MDHEN, SYDVKM. The DNA of the CDR3 is TGTGCCAGCAGCCCAGCGGGGGGCCTAGCCGTGGGCACCGGGGAGCTGTTTTTT. Translating it yields CASSPAGGLAVGTGELFF.

This clone was detected only once. The V call is TRBV5-1, the J call TRBJ2-1, with TRBD2 matching 10 bases. V dropped 0 bases and J dropped 8; count of bases not matched to a gene: 8. The CDR3 contains 16 residues. The germline V gene encodes CDR1 SGHRS and CDR2 YFSETQ. The CDR3 coding sequence is TGCGCCAGCAGCTTGGGGACTAGCGGAGGGGCTGATGAGCAGTTCTTC. Its translation is CASSLGTSGGADEQFF.

The chain links TRBV14 to TRBJ2-5; no definite D call. Germline assignment: CDR1 SGHDN and CDR2 FVKESK. Trimming cost V 2 bases and J 2 bases, with 6 bases left between them. The CDR3 consists of 13 residues. CDR3 region: CASSQTLQETQYF. CDR3 bases: TGTGCCAGCAGCCAAACCCTACAAGAGACCCAGTACTTC.

The chain uses TRBV6-5 and TRBJ1-3; no definite D call. The CDR3 length is 13 residues. V was clipped by 5 bases and J by 4 bases, with 9 bases between them. Germline CDR1 is MNHEY and CDR2 is SVGAGI. CDR3 sequence: CASSPRRGNTIYF. The DNA for the CDR3 is TGTGCCAGCAGTCCCCGGCGGGGAAACACCATATATTTT.

V gene TRBV7-2 combines with J gene TRBJ2-1; the D is unclear. This CDR3 has 14 amino acids. V was clipped by 1 base and J by 7 bases, with 11 bases between them. Germline CDR1 is SGHTA and CDR2 is FQGNSA. The CDR3 DNA is TGTGCCAGCAGCTTAGTTACCTGGGCGAATGAGCAGTTCTTC. Protein product: CASSLVTWANEQFF.

The V and J genes are TRBV6-5 and TRBJ1-1; D is unresolved. V was pared by 10 bases and J by 0 bases, with 12 bases between. Germline loops: CDR1 MNHEY, CDR2 SVGAGI. The CDR3 covers 13 residues. The CDR3 spells CATSWEVNTEAFF. The CDR3 DNA is TGTGCCACTTCGTGGGAGGTGAACACTGAAGCTTTCTTT.

V is TRBV2 and J is TRBJ1-6; TRBD1 matches 9 bases. Trimming took 5 bases from V and 9 from J; bases not matched to a gene: 8. The CDR3 consists of 15 residues. Germline CDR1 is SNHLY and CDR2 is FYNNEI. The CDR3 region is CASSSGTGPASPLHF. The CDR3 DNA reads TGTGCCAGCAGTTCCGGGACAGGGCCCGCTTCACCCCTCCACTTT.

The chain uses TRBV3-1 (or the pseudogene TRBV3-2) and TRBJ2-5; 7 bases map to TRBD2. The CDR3 covers 14 residues. Trimming took 5 bases from V and 3 from J; bases not matched to a gene: 6. CDR1 is LGHDT and CDR2 is YNNKEL in the germline V gene (reference sequence). The CDR3 DNA follows: TGTGCCAGCAGCTATATTGGGACTAAAGAGACCCAGTACTTC. It specifies CASSYIGTKETQYF.

This clone was observed once. The chain links TRBV29-1 to TRBJ2-1; D call uncertain. CDR3 length equals 16 residues. Deletions cut 5 bases from V and 1 base from J, with 18 bases between. The germline V gene encodes CDR1 SQVTM and CDR2 ANQGSEA. The CDR3 bases are TGCAGCGTTTTTCTGCCCCACAGTATGTCCTACAATGAGCAGTTCTTC. This translates into CSVFLPHSMSYNEQFF.

This clone was counted once. The chain combines TRBV9 with TRBJ1-1; 10 bases are shared with TRBD1. This CDR3 has 15 amino acids. Per the germline V gene, CDR1 is SGDLS and CDR2 is YYNGEE. The V segment lost 4 bases and the J segment 5 bases; nucleotides outside the gene matches: 8. The CDR3 here is CASSLAGQGGTEAFF. The DNA of the CDR3 is TGTGCCAGCAGCCTTGCAGGACAGGGGGGAACTGAAGCTTTCTTT.

The chain joins TRBV19 to TRBJ1-3, with D possibly matching TRBD1 (5 bases). Trimming took off 6 bases at V and 0 bases at J, with 9 bases between the two ends. This CDR3 contains 14 residues. Germline V gene data show CDR1 as LNHDA and CDR2 as SQIVND (reference sequence). The DNA for the CDR3 is TGTGCCAGTAGCGACAGAAACTCTGGAAACACCATATATTTT. Translating it yields CASSDRNSGNTIYF.

This CDR3 is CSASAPGDRGTEAFF. CDR3 in DNA: TGCAGTGCCAGTGCCCCCGGGGACAGGGGTACTGAAGCTTTCTTT. This chain uses TRBV20-1 with TRBJ1-1; 10 nucleotides line up with TRBD1. J lost 5 bases, V lost 6 bases, and 12 bases had no gene match. CDR1 and CDR2 (germline): DFQATT, SNEGSKA (reference sequence). The CDR3 is 15 amino acids.

This chain joins TRBV27 and TRBJ2-2; TRBD1 matches at 9 bases. With 3 bases clipped from V and 4 bases from J, the junction kept 6 bases outside the gene matches. CDR3 length: 16 residues. Germline-derived CDR1 and CDR2 are MNHEY and SMNVEV (reference sequence). CDR3 protein: CASSFRQGQGTGELFF. The CDR3 DNA sequence: TGTGCCAGCAGTTTCCGACAGGGACAGGGCACCGGGGAGCTGTTTTTT.

This clone has just a few counts. The gene calls are TRBV3-1 (or the pseudogene TRBV3-2) and TRBJ1-1; 8 bases line up with TRBD1. Losses at the gene ends were 4 bases for V and 1 base for J; bases not matched to a gene: 5. The CDR3 extends over 15 amino acids. CDR1 is LGHDT and CDR2 is YNNKEL in the germline V gene (reference sequence). In DNA, the CDR3 is TGTGCCAGCAGCCTGTCAGGGGGCGCGAACACTGAAGCTTTCTTT. It encodes CASSLSGGANTEAFF.

The chain couples TRBV9 to TRBJ2-7, with 7 bases fitting TRBD2. The CDR3 extends over 15 amino acids. V trimming: 0 bases; J trimming: 2 bases; junction bases outside the gene matches: 5. Germline V gene lookup returns CDR1 SGDLS and CDR2 YYNGEE. The CDR3 here is CASSVGSGTPYEQYF. CDR3 DNA sequence: TGTGCCAGCAGCGTAGGGAGCGGGACCCCCTACGAGCAGTACTTC.

V is TRBV6-5 and J is TRBJ2-1, with TRBD1 identical over 10 bases. The V and J ends lost 10 bases and 3 bases, in that order; junction bases with no gene match: 3. This CDR3 is built from 13 residues. CDR1 and CDR2 (germline): MNHEY, SVGAGI. Written as DNA, the CDR3 is TGTGCCACAAGGACAGGGGGCTACAATGAGCAGTTCTTC. Residues: CATRTGGYNEQFF.

Details on this clone: The sample has other DNA sequences that encode this CDR3 too. V usage is TRBV18 and J usage is TRBJ1-3; the D gene is possibly TRBD1 (5 bases). V was cut by 2 bases and J by 4 bases, with 6 bases left in between. This CDR3 has 13 residues. Looked up from germline, CDR1 is KGHSH and CDR2 is LQKENI. The CDR3 is CASSPGAGNTIYF. In DNA form, the CDR3 reads TGTGCCAGCTCACCAGGGGCGGGAAACACCATATATTTT.

The CDR3 nucleotides read TGTGCCAGCAGCCGTCTAGATCAAGAGACCCAGTACTTC. It is translated as CASSRLDQETQYF. The chain links TRBV3-1 (or the pseudogene TRBV3-2) to TRBJ2-5; no clear D gene. CDR1 and CDR2 (germline): LGHDT, YNNKEL (reference sequence). V dropped 4 bases and J dropped 2 bases, with 8 bases sitting between them. CDR3 size: 13 residues.

The V and J genes are TRBV5-1 and TRBJ1-1; D is uncertain. The CDR3 consists of 15 residues. V lost 6 bases, J lost 3 bases, and 18 bases lay in between. The germline V gene has CDR1 SGHRS and CDR2 YFSETQ. CDR3 in amino acids: CASTYASLSDTEAFF. CDR3 bases: TGCGCCAGCACTTATGCCTCCCTTTCGGACACTGAAGCTTTCTTT.

The gene calls are TRBV11-1 and TRBJ2-3; the D gene is possibly TRBD1 (6 bases). V was pared by 4 bases and J by 5 bases, with 13 bases between. Germline lookup yields CDR1 SGHAT and CDR2 FQDESV (reference sequence). The length of the CDR3 is 14 residues. The CDR3 region has the DNA TGTGCCAGCAGCTCTACCGGGACACGAGATACGCAGTATTTT. Protein sequence: CASSSTGTRDTQYF.

Worth noting for this clone: Distinct nucleotide sequences in the sample also encode this CDR3. V and J are TRBV5-1 and TRBJ2-5; TRBD1 matches 8 bases. The ends lost 4 bases at V and 5 bases at J; junction bases unmatched: 7. CDR3 length: 14 residues. Germline V gene data show CDR1 as SGHRS and CDR2 as YFSETQ. The CDR3 DNA reads as TGCGCCAGCAGCCCCGGACAGGGAGGCGAGACCCAGTACTTC. Protein: CASSPGQGGETQYF.

The chain combines TRBV11-3 with TRBJ2-1; 8 nucleotides agree with TRBD2. CDR1 and CDR2 (germline): SGHNT, YENEEA. With V trimmed by 5 bases and J by 6 bases, 12 bases remained unmatched. The CDR3 loop spans 16 amino acids. The CDR3 sequence is CASSRGSRGDPNEQFF. The CDR3 DNA is TGTGCCAGCAGCCGCGGGTCGCGGGGGGACCCCAATGAGCAGTTCTTC. Supplemented by reference TRBV11-3 and TRBJ2-1, the full variable domain reads EAGVVQSPRYKIIEKKQPVAFWCNPISGHNTLYWYLQNLGQGPELLIRYENEEAVDDSQLPKDRFSAERLKGVDSTLKIQPAELGDSAVYLCASSRGSRGDPNEQFFGPGTRLTVL.

V gene TRBV19 combines with J gene TRBJ2-1; 7 bases are shared with TRBD2. Germline CDR1 and CDR2: LNHDA and SQIVND (reference sequence). This CDR3 region has 15 residues. V trimming: 7 bases; J trimming: 3 bases; junction bases outside the gene matches: 9. For the CDR3, the DNA is TGTGCCAGTACCCCTTGGGAGGGAGGCTACAATGAGCAGTTCTTC. Translating gives CASTPWEGGYNEQFF.

This chain uses TRBV7-9 with TRBJ2-5; 14 nucleotides line up with TRBD2. The CDR3 contains 16 residues. The V segment lost 7 bases and the J segment 5 bases; nucleotides outside the gene matches: 9. The germline CDR1 and CDR2 sequences are SEHNR and FQNEAQ (reference sequence). The CDR3 protein is CASTRLAGGPWETQYF. CDR3 in DNA: TGTGCCAGCACCAGACTAGCGGGAGGGCCATGGGAGACCCAGTACTTC.